These 8 T cell receptor beta chains were sequenced from one sample in a study of blood T cell repertoires in COVID-19. Method: immunoSEQ multiplex PCR; TCRdb's copy keeps in-frame clones and lacks some. The data contain over 150,000 clones, around four fifths of them singletons. The source material was peripheral blood. Every receptor here comes from a woman in her 70s with COVID-19, enrolled during active disease.

The chain combines TRBV15 with TRBJ1-2, with a weak D call TRBD1 (5 bases). The length of the CDR3 is 18 residues. Germline CDR1 and CDR2: LNHNV and YYDKDF (reference sequence). V was shortened by 2 bases and J by 2 bases, with 21 bases between the two germline ends. The CDR3 sequence: CATSRNPGLRRDNYGYTF. The CDR3 DNA reads TGTGCCACCAGCAGAAACCCAGGGTTAAGGAGGGACAACTATGGCTACACCTTC.

The chain carries TRBV4-1 and TRBJ2-3, with a tentative D call TRBD1 (5 bases). CDR1 MGHRA and CDR2 YSYEKL come from the germline V gene. This CDR3 contains 13 residues. Trimming stripped 4 bases from V and 2 bases from J, with 7 bases between. CDR3 nucleotide sequence: TGCGCCAGCAGCCTCAGGGCCACAGATACGCAGTATTTT. It codes for CASSLRATDTQYF.

This clone was counted between two and nine times. The V gene is TRBV6-5, the J gene TRBJ2-5, with D possibly being TRBD2 (6 bases). The CDR3 spans 15 residues. The ends were cut back, 0 bases at V and 3 bases at J, with 11 bases in the middle. Germline V lookup: CDR1 MNHEY, CDR2 SVGAGI. The CDR3 reads CASSYSAGEEETQYF. CDR3 DNA: TGTGCCAGCAGTTACTCTGCTGGGGAGGAAGAGACCCAGTACTTC.

The rearrangement uses TRBV6-2 or TRBV6-3 and TRBJ1-2, with D maybe TRBD1 (6 bases). V lost 2 bases and J 8 bases, leaving 15 bases between the germline ends. This CDR3 region has 14 residues. Per germline, CDR1 MNHEY and CDR2 SVGEGT. CDR3 coding DNA: TGTGCCAGCAGTTACCGCGTTCAGGGGAAAGGCTACACCTTC. Translated: CASSYRVQGKGYTF.

The chain is built from TRBV5-6 and TRBJ1-2; D remains ambiguous. The ends were cut back, 3 bases at V and 4 bases at J, with 16 bases in the middle. Germline CDR1 SGHDT, CDR2 YYEEEE. The CDR3 has 15 amino acids. The CDR3 DNA is TGTGCCAGCAGCTCCCCGACTCAACCCTCCTATGGCTACACCTTC. This encodes CASSSPTQPSYGYTF.

The chain recombines TRBV5-1 with TRBJ2-7, with D possibly matching TRBD1 (6 bases). V lost 2 bases to trimming and J lost 5 bases, with 14 bases between them. Germline V gene sequence: CDR1 SGHRS, CDR2 YFSETQ. The CDR3 contains 14 residues. CDR3 sequence reads: CASSFQGIVDEQYF. Here the CDR3 DNA reads TGCGCCAGCAGCTTCCAGGGGATTGTGGACGAGCAGTACTTC.

This clone has only a few counts. The V gene is TRBV19, the J gene TRBJ2-7; 9 bases fit TRBD2. Germline V gives CDR1 LNHDA, CDR2 SQIVND (reference sequence). Trimming cost V 4 bases and J 5 bases; bases outside gene matches: 9. The CDR3 contains 15 residues. The CDR3 loop reads CASSTLRTSVNEQYF. CDR3 nucleotide sequence: TGTGCCAGTAGTACACTTCGGACTAGCGTGAACGAGCAGTACTTC. Drawing the rest from reference TRBV19 and TRBJ2-7, the complete variable domain is DGGITQSPKYLFRKEGQNVTLSCEQNLNHDAMYWYRQDPGQGLRLIYYSQIVNDFQKGDIAEGYSVSREKKESFPLTVTSAQKNPTAFYLCASSTLRTSVNEQYFGPGTRLTVT.

V usage is TRBV7-8 and J usage is TRBJ2-7; TRBD2 agrees at 7 bases. Germline V gives CDR1 SGHVS, CDR2 FQNEAQ. J lost 1 base, V lost 5 bases, and 5 bases had no gene match. The CDR3 runs 14 residues. This CDR3 is CASSPGLPSYEQYF. The CDR3 DNA reads TGTGCCAGCAGCCCGGGACTACCGTCCTACGAGCAGTACTTC.